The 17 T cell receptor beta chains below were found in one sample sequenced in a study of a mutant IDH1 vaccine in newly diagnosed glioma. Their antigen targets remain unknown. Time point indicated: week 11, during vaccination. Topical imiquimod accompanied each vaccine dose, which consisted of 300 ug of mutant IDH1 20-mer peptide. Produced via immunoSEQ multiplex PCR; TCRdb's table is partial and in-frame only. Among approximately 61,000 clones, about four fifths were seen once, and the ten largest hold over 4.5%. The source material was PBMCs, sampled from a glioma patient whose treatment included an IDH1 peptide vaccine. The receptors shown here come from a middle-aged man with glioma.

The CDR3 region is CASRENEKLFF. The DNA of the CDR3 is TGTGCCAGCAGAGAGAATGAAAAACTGTTTTTT. The chain carries TRBV6-5 and TRBJ1-4; D unresolved. The CDR3 runs 11 residues. V lost 6 bases to trimming and J lost 5 bases, with 4 bases between them. Germline values: CDR1 MNHEY, CDR2 SVGAGI.

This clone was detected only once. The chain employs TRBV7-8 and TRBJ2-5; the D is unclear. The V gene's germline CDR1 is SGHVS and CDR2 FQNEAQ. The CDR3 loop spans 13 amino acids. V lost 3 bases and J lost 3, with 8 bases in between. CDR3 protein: CASSFGIKETQYF. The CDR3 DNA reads TGTGCCAGCAGCTTTGGGATCAAAGAGACCCAGTACTTC.

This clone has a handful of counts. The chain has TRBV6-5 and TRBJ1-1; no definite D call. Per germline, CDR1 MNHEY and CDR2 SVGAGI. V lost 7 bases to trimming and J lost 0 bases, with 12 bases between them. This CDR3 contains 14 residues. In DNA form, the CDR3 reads TGTGCCAGCAAGCGGGGAGTATTGAACACTGAAGCTTTCTTT. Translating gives CASKRGVLNTEAFF.

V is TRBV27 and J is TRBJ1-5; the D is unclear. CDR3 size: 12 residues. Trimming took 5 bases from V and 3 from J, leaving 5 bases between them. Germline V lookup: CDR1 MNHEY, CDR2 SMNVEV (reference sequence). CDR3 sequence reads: CASSRVNQPQHF. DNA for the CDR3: TGTGCCAGCAGTAGGGTCAATCAGCCCCAGCATTTT.

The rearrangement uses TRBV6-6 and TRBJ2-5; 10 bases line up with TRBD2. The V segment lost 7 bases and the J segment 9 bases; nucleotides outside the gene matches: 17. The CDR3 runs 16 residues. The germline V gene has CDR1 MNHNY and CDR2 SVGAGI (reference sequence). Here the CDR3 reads CASIGVAGGPAEAQYF. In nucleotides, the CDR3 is TGTGCCAGCATTGGGGTAGCGGGGGGTCCGGCCGAGGCCCAGTACTTC.

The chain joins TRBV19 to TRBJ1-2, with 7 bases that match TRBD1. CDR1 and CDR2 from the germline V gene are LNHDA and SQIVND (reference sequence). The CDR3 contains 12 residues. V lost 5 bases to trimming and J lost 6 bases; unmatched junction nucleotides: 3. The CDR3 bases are TGTGCCAGTAGTTCGCAGGGGGATGGCTACACCTTC. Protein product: CASSSQGDGYTF.

The CDR3 region is CASTGEYNEQFF. The DNA for the CDR3 is TGTGCCAGTACAGGGGAGTACAATGAGCAGTTCTTC. The chain carries TRBV2 and TRBJ2-1, with 7 bases lining up with TRBD1. This CDR3 has 12 amino acids. Germline CDR1 reads SNHLY; CDR2 reads FYNNEI. V dropped 9 bases and J dropped 4; count of bases not matched to a gene: 3.

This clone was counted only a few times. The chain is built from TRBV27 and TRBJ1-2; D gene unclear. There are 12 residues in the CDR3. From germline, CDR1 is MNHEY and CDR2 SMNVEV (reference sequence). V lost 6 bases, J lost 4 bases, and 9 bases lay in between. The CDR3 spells CASSQLGYGYTF. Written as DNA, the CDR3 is TGTGCCAGCAGCCAACTGGGCTATGGCTACACCTTC.

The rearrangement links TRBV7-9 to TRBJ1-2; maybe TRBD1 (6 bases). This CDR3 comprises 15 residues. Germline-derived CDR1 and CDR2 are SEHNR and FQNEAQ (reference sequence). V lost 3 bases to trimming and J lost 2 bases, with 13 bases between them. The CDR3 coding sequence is TGTGCCAGCAGCTTTCAAGGGGGGAGGAACTATGGCTACACCTTC. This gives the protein CASSFQGGRNYGYTF. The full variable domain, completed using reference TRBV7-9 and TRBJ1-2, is DTGVSQNPRHKITKRGQNVTFRCDPISEHNRLYWYRQTLGQGPEFLTYFQNEAQLEKSRLLSDRFSAERPKGSFSTLEIQRTEQGDSAMYLCASSFQGGRNYGYTFGSGTRLTVV.

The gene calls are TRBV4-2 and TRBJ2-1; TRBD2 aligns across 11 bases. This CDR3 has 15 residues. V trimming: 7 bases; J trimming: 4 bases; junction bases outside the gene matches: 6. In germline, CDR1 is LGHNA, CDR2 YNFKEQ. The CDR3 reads CASTQTSGAYNEQFF. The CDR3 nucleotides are TGTGCCAGCACCCAGACTAGCGGGGCGTACAATGAGCAGTTCTTC.

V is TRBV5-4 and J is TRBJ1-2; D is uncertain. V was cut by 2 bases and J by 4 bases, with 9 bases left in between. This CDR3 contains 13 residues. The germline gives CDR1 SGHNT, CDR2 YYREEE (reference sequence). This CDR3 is CASSLPAGYGYTF. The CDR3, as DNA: TGTGCCAGCAGCTTACCAGCGGGCTATGGCTACACCTTC.

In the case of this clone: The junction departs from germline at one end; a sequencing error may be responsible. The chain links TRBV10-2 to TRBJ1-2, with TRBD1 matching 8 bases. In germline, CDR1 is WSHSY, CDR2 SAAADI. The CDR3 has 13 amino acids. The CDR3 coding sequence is TGCGCAAGCAAGGCCCAGGGGGCGGCTGGCTACACCTTC. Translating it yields CASKAQGAAGYTF.

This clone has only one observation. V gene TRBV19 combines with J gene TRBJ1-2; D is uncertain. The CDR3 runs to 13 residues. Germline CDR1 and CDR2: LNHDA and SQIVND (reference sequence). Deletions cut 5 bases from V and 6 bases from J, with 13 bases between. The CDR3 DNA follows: TGTGCCAGTAGTGATCAACAGCCAGATGGCTACACCTTC. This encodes CASSDQQPDGYTF. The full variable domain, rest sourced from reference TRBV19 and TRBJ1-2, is DGGITQSPKYLFRKEGQNVTLSCEQNLNHDAMYWYRQDPGQGLRLIYYSQIVNDFQKGDIAEGYSVSREKKESFPLTVTSAQKNPTAFYLCASSDQQPDGYTFGSGTRLTVV.

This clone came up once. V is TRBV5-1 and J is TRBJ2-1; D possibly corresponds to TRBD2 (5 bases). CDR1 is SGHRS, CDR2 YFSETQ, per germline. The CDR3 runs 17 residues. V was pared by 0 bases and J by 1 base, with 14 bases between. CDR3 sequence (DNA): TGCGCCAGCAGCTTGGGGAGGTGGGAAGGATCCTACAATGAGCAGTTCTTC. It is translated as CASSLGRWEGSYNEQFF.

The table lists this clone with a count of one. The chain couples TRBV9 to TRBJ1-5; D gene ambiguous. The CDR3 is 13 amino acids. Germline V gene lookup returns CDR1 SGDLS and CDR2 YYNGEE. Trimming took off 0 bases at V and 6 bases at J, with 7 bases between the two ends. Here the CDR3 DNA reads TGTGCCAGCAGCGTAGGAGGGAGTCAGCCCCAGCATTTT. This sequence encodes CASSVGGSQPQHF.

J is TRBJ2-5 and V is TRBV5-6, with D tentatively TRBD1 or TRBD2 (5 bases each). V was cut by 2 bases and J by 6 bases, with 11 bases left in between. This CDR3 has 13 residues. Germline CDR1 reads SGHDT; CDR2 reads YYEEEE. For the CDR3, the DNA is TGTGCCAGCAGCTTATCAGGGAGAAAGACCCAGTACTTC. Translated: CASSLSGRKTQYF.

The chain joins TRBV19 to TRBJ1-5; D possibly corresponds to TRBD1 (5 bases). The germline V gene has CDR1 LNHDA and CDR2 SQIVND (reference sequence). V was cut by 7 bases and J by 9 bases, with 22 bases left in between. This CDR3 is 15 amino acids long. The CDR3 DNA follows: TGTGCCAGTACCCCGGCGACGCGGGGCGTGTGGCCCCAGCATTTT. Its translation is CASTPATRGVWPQHF.